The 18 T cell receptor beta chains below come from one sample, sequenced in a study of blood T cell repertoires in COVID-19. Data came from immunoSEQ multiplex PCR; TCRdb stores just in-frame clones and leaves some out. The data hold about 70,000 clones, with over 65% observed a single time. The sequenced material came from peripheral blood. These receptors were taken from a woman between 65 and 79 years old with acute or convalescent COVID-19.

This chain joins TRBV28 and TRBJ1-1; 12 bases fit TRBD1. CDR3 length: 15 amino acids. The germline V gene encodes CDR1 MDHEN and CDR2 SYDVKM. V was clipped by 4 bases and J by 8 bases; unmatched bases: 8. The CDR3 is CASSSGTGGWDEAFF. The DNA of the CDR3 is TGTGCCAGCAGTTCCGGGACAGGGGGCTGGGACGAAGCTTTCTTT.

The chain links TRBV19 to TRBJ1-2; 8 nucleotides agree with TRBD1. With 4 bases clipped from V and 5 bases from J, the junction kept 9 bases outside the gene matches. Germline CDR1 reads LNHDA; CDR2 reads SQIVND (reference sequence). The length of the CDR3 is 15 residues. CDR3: CASSSGRGRRYGYTF. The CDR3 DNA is TGTGCCAGTAGTAGCGGCAGGGGGCGCAGATATGGCTACACCTTC.

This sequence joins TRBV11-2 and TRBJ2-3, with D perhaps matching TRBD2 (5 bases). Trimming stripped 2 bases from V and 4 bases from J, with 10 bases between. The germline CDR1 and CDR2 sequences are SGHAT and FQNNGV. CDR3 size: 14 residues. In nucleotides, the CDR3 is TGTGCCAGCAGCTTACGGAGGAACGCAGATACGCAGTATTTT. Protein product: CASSLRRNADTQYF. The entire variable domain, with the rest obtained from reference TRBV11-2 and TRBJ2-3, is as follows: EAGVAQSPRYKIIEKRQSVAFWCNPISGHATLYWYQQILGQGPKLLIQFQNNGVVDDSQLPKDRFSAERLKGVDSTLKIQPAKLEDSAVYLCASSLRRNADTQYFGPGTRLTVL.

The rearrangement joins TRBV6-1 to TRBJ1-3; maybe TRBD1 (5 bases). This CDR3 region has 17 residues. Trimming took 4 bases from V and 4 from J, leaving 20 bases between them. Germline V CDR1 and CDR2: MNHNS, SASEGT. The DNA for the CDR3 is TGTGCCAGCAGTGTTTCGCAGCTCGGACATGGAGGAAACACCATATATTTT. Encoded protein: CASSVSQLGHGGNTIYF.

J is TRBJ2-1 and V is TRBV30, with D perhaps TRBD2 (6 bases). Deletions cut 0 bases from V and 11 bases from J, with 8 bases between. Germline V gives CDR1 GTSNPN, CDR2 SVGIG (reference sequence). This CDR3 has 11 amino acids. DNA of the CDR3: TGTGCCTGGAGTGTGGGGGGAAAGCAGTTCTTC. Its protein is CAWSVGGKQFF.

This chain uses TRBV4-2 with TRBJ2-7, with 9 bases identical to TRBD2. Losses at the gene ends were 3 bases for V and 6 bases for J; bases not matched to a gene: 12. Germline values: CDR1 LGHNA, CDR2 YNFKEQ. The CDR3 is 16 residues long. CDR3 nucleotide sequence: TGTGCCAGCAGCCAGGCCCCGGGACTAGCCCAGGGCGAGCAGTACTTC. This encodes CASSQAPGLAQGEQYF.

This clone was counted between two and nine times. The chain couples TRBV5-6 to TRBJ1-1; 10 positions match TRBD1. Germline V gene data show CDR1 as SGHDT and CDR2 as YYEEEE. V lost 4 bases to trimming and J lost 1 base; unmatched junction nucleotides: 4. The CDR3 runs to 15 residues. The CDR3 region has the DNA TGTGCCAGCAGCCATAGGACAGGGGGGAACACTGAAGCTTTCTTT. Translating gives CASSHRTGGNTEAFF.

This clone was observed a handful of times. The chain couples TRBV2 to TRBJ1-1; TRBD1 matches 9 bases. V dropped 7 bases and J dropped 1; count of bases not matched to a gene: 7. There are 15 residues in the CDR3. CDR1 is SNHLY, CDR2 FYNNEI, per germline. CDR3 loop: CASTPVDRGNTEAFF. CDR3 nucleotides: TGTGCCAGCACCCCGGTGGACAGGGGGAACACTGAAGCTTTCTTT.

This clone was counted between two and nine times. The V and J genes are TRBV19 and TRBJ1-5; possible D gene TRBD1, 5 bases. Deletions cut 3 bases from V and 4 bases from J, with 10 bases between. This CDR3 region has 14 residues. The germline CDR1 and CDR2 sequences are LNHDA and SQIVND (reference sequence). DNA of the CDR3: TGTGCCAGTAGTATGGGACTTGGGAATCAGCCCCAGCATTTT. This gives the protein CASSMGLGNQPQHF. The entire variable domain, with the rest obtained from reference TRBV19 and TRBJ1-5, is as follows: DGGITQSPKYLFRKEGQNVTLSCEQNLNHDAMYWYRQDPGQGLRLIYYSQIVNDFQKGDIAEGYSVSREKKESFPLTVTSAQKNPTAFYLCASSMGLGNQPQHFGDGTRLSIL.

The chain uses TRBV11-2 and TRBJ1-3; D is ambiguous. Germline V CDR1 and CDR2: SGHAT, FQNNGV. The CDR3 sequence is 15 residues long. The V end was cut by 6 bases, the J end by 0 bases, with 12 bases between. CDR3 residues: CASSLGLISGNTIYF. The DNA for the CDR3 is TGTGCCAGCAGTCTCGGACTAATCTCTGGAAACACCATATATTTT.

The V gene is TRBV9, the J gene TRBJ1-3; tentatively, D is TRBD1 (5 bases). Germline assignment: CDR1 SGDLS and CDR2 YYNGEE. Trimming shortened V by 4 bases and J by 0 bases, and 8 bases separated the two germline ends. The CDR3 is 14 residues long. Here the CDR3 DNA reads TGTGCCAGCAGCATGACAGTCTCTGGAAACACCATATATTTT. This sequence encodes CASSMTVSGNTIYF.

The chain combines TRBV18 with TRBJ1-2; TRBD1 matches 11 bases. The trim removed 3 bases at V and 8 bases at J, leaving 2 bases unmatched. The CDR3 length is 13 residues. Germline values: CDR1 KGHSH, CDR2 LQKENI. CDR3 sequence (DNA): TGTGCCAGCTCACCGGACAGGGGGCTCGGCTACACCTTC. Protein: CASSPDRGLGYTF.

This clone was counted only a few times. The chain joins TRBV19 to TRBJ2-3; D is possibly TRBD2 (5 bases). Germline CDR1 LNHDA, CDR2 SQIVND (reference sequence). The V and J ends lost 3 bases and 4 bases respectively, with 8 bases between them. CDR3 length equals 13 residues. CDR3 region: CASSIGVPDTQYF. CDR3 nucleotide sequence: TGTGCCAGTAGTATCGGGGTGCCAGATACGCAGTATTTT.

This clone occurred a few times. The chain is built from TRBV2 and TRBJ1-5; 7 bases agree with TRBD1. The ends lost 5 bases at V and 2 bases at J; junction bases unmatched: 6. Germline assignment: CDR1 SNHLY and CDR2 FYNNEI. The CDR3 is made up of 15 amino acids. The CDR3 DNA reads TGTGCCAGCAGTTCAGACAGGGCTGGCAATCAGCCCCAGCATTTT. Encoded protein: CASSSDRAGNQPQHF.

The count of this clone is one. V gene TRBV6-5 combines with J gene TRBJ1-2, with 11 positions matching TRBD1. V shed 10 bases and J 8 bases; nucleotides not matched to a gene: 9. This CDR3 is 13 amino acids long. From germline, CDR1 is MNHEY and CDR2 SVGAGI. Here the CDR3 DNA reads TGTGCCACTTCTGGACAGGGGGCAAGGGGCTACACCTTC. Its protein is CATSGQGARGYTF.

The CDR3 is CATSRAPAETQYF. Here the CDR3 DNA reads TGTGCCACCAGCAGAGCTCCCGCGGAGACCCAGTACTTC. The chain has TRBV15 and TRBJ2-5, with D unclear. Trimming pared 1 base from V and 5 bases from J, leaving 8 bases between. Germline CDR1 LNHNV, CDR2 YYDKDF (reference sequence). The CDR3 has 13 residues.

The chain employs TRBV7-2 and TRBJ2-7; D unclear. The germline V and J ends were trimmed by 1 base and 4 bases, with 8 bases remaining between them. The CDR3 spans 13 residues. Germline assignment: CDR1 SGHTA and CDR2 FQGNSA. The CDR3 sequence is CASSLEAGYEQYF. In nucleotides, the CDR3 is TGTGCCAGCAGCTTAGAGGCAGGTTACGAGCAGTACTTC.

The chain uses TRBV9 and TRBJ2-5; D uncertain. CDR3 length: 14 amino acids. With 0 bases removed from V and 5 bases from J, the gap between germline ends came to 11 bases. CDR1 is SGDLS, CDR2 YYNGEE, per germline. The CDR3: CASSVAPTRETQYF. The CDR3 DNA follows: TGTGCCAGCAGCGTAGCGCCTACTCGGGAGACCCAGTACTTC.